The rows below give T cell receptor beta chains drawn from one sample of a study of memory CD4+ T cells and cytomegalovirus serostatus. Using immunoSEQ multiplex PCR, the repertoire was profiled, and TCRdb retains in-frame clones only, with some absent. The table lists about 61,000 clones, approximately 78% of them singletons. Sequenced material: memory CD4+ T cells from blood. These receptors were obtained from an adult in good health and CMV-seronegative. The CDR3 runs from the conserved cysteine through the conserved F or W. Fields, in order: CDR3 protein, CDR3 DNA, V gene, J gene, clone size, D gene. D genes are given only for firm matches. Only part of the rows carry a size: once, few, many, or a class if the clone is expanded.

CASSDPGAPVYEQYF,TGCGCCAGCAGTGACCCAGGGGCCCCCGTCTACGAGCAGTACTTC,TRBV10-1,TRBJ2-7,NA,NA
CASSRDRTQETQYF,TGTGCCAGCAGTCGAGACAGGACCCAAGAGACCCAGTACTTC,TRBV2,TRBJ2-5,NA,NA
CAWSARQGAWSTEAFF,TGTGCCTGGAGTGCGAGGCAGGGGGCTTGGAGCACTGAAGCTTTCTTT,TRBV30,TRBJ1-1,once,TRBD1
CATSRGANNEKLFF,TGTGCCACCAGCAGAGGAGCCAATAATGAAAAACTGTTTTTT,TRBV15,TRBJ1-4,NA,NA
CASSPYPEETQYF,TGTGCCAGCAGCCCCTACCCCGAGGAGACCCAGTACTTC,TRBV7-3,TRBJ2-5,NA,NA
CASSGNRGDGYTF,TGCGCCAGCAGTGGAAACAGGGGCGATGGCTACACCTTC,TRBV10-1,TRBJ1-2,NA,TRBD1
CASSLLLDRKDSGANVLTF,TGTGCCAGCAGTTTACTCTTGGACAGGAAGGACTCTGGGGCCAACGTCCTGACTTTC,TRBV28,TRBJ2-6,NA,TRBD1
CASRGARDYGYTF,TGTGCCAGTAGAGGCGCCCGGGACTATGGCTACACCTTC,TRBV19,TRBJ1-2,NA,NA
CASSVGAGGNQPQHF,TGTGCCAGCAGTGTAGGGGCGGGGGGGAATCAGCCCCAGCATTTT,TRBV6-1,TRBJ1-5,NA,NA
CAIHEKGGVYGYTF,TGTGCCATCCACGAGAAAGGGGGCGTCTATGGCTACACCTTC,TRBV10-3,TRBJ1-2,once,TRBD1
CASSGGQASYNEQFF,TGTGCCAGCAGCGGGGGACAGGCGTCCTACAATGAGCAGTTCTTC,TRBV9,TRBJ2-1,NA,TRBD1
CASSSDGGNQPQHF,TGTGCCAGCAGCTCCGATGGGGGCAATCAGCCCCAGCATTTT,TRBV28,TRBJ1-5,NA,NA
CASMAPGTYEQYF,TGTGCCAGCATGGCCCCGGGCACCTACGAGCAGTACTTC,TRBV28,TRBJ2-7,NA,NA
CASSPGPGDYEQYF,TGTGCCAGCAGTCCCGGGCCGGGGGACTACGAGCAGTACTTC,TRBV7-6,TRBJ2-7,NA,NA
CASSLPGQGAYGYTF,TGTGCCAGCAGTCTTCCGGGACAGGGGGCCTATGGCTACACCTTC,TRBV28,TRBJ1-2,NA,TRBD1
CASSMGQRYQPQHF,TGTGCCAGCAGCATGGGACAGCGATATCAGCCCCAGCATTTT,TRBV5-8,TRBJ1-5,NA,TRBD1
CAWSSTGTGNQPQHF,TGTGCCTGGAGTTCCACCGGGACGGGCAATCAGCCCCAGCATTTT,TRBV30,TRBJ1-5,NA,NA
CASSFIGGARNEQFF,TGTGCCAGCAGTTTTATAGGGGGGGCGAGGAATGAGCAGTTCTTC,TRBV27,TRBJ2-1,NA,NA
CASSLDGQGHQPQHF,TGTGCCAGCAGCTTGGATGGACAGGGCCATCAGCCCCAGCATTTT,TRBV5-4,TRBJ1-5,NA,TRBD1
CASSPSGDATQYF,TGTGCCAGCTCACCCTCAGGGGACGCTACGCAGTATTTT,TRBV18,TRBJ2-3,few,NA
CASNQGQGLDEQFF,TGTGCCAGCAACCAGGGACAGGGGTTGGATGAGCAGTTCTTC,TRBV6-1,TRBJ2-1,few,TRBD1
CASSVAVPSAKFGVEQFF,TGTGCCAGCAGCGTAGCAGTCCCGAGTGCAAAATTCGGGGTTGAGCAGTTCTTC,TRBV9,TRBJ2-1,NA,NA
CASPFAVIADNEQFF,TGTGCCAGCCCCTTCGCCGTTATTGCAGACAATGAGCAGTTCTTC,TRBV6-5,TRBJ2-1,NA,NA
CASSLAGGHLGATNEKLFF,TGTGCCAGCAGCTTGGCTGGGGGTCACTTGGGCGCAACTAATGAAAAACTGTTTTTT,TRBV5-5,TRBJ1-4,NA,NA
CASRFLGRTRSTQYF,TGTGCAAGTCGCTTTCTCGGACGGACTCGAAGTACGCAGTATTTT,TRBV12-2,TRBJ2-3,NA,NA
CASSETGISPFYGYTF,TGTGCCAGCAGTGAAACGGGGATAAGCCCCTTCTATGGCTACACCTTC,TRBV2,TRBJ1-2,NA,NA
CASSPRDLYNEQFF,TGTGCCAGCAGCCCCAGGGACCTATACAATGAGCAGTTCTTC,TRBV4-2,TRBJ2-1,NA,NA
CATSRDGGLGYGELFF,TGTGCCACCAGCAGAGATGGGGGACTAGGTTACGGGGAGCTGTTTTTT,TRBV15,TRBJ2-2,NA,TRBD2
CASSQTGPNTGELFF,TGCGCCAGCAGCCAGACAGGGCCGAACACCGGGGAGCTGTTTTTT,TRBV5-1,TRBJ2-2,NA,TRBD1
CASSEYGLAGDNEQFF,TGCGCCAGCAGCGAATACGGACTAGCGGGGGACAATGAGCAGTTCTTC,TRBV4-1,TRBJ2-1,NA,TRBD2
CASSPTLQGAGGPDGELFF,TGTGCCAGCTCACCTACCCTCCAAGGAGCGGGAGGGCCGGACGGGGAGCTGTTTTTT,TRBV18,TRBJ2-2,NA,TRBD2
CASSLGARVYEQYF,TGTGCCAGCAGCTTAGGTGCTAGAGTCTACGAGCAGTACTTC,TRBV7-2,TRBJ2-7,NA,NA
CASSPLPGAPKNTGELFF,TGTGCCAGCAGCCCTCTACCCGGGGCCCCCAAGAACACCGGGGAGCTGTTTTTT,TRBV5-5,TRBJ2-2,once,NA
CASSRTGLNSPLHF,TGTGCCAGCAGTCGAACAGGGTTGAATTCACCCCTCCACTTT,TRBV27,TRBJ1-6,NA,NA
CASSSLAGLSYEQYF,TGTGCCAGCAGCTCCCTAGCGGGCCTTTCCTACGAGCAGTACTTC,TRBV28,TRBJ2-7,NA,TRBD2
CASSEWLAGVGNEQFF,TGTGCCAGCAGTGAATGGCTAGCGGGAGTGGGCAATGAGCAGTTCTTC,TRBV25-1,TRBJ2-1,NA,TRBD2
CASSQYPRLAGLGDLNEQFF,TGTGCCAGCAGCCAATATCCGAGACTAGCGGGATTAGGGGATCTAAATGAGCAGTTCTTC,TRBV14,TRBJ2-1,NA,TRBD2
CASSLAARGDTQYF,TGTGCCAGCAGCTTAGCGGCTAGGGGAGATACGCAGTATTTT,TRBV7-2,TRBJ2-3,NA,NA
CASSVAGGPSEQFF,TGTGCCAGCAGCGTAGCGGGGGGGCCTAGTGAGCAGTTCTTC,TRBV7-3,TRBJ2-1,NA,TRBD2
CASSPSTGTNEKLFF,TGCGCCAGCAGTCCAAGTACCGGGACAAATGAAAAACTGTTTTTT,TRBV5-1,TRBJ1-4,NA,NA
CASSLGAPQTYTEAFF,TGCGCCAGCAGCCTGGGGGCGCCCCAAACGTACACTGAAGCTTTCTTT,TRBV5-1,TRBJ1-1,NA,NA
CASSADLRGTGNTIYF,TGTGCCAGCAGCGCAGACCTCCGGGGTACAGGAAACACCATATATTTT,TRBV9,TRBJ1-3,NA,NA
CASVRQATSYEQYF,TGTGCCAGCGTCAGGCAGGCGACGTCCTACGAGCAGTACTTC,TRBV28,TRBJ2-7,once,NA
CASSLRDRPYEQYF,TGTGCCAGCAGCTTAAGGGACAGGCCCTACGAGCAGTACTTC,TRBV7-9,TRBJ2-7,NA,TRBD1
CASTLNRGIDEQFF,TGTGCCAGCACCTTGAACAGGGGTATCGATGAGCAGTTCTTC,TRBV5-6,TRBJ2-1,NA,TRBD1
CASHGTRNSPLHF,TGTGCCAGCCACGGGACACGGAATTCACCCCTCCACTTT,TRBV27,TRBJ1-6,NA,NA
CASSPRTSGEGETQYF,TGTGCCAGCTCACCACGGACTAGCGGGGAGGGTGAGACCCAGTACTTC,TRBV18,TRBJ2-5,NA,TRBD2
CASSPGLDPEAFF,TGTGCCAGCTCACCGGGACTGGACCCTGAAGCTTTCTTT,TRBV18,TRBJ1-1,NA,NA
CASSPSVDGTYEQYF,TGTGCCAGCAGCCCGTCCGTGGACGGAACCTACGAGCAGTACTTC,TRBV4-2,TRBJ2-7,once,NA
CASSRPGQTQPQHF,TGTGCCAGCAGCCGACCGGGACAGACTCAGCCCCAGCATTTT,TRBV7-2,TRBJ1-5,NA,TRBD1
CASSLRFQGNTEAFF,TGTGCCAGCAGCTTAAGGTTTCAGGGGAACACTGAAGCTTTCTTT,TRBV7-3,TRBJ1-1,few,NA
CASSPGQGEGYTF,TGCGCCAGCAGCCCGGGCCAGGGGGAAGGCTACACCTTC,TRBV5-1,TRBJ1-2,NA,TRBD1
CASSLDGQRNTEAFF,TGTGCCAGCAGCTTAGATGGCCAGAGAAACACTGAAGCTTTCTTT,TRBV11-3,TRBJ1-1,once,NA
CASSLRLAGIDTQYF,TGTGCCAGCAGCTTGCGACTAGCGGGAATAGATACGCAGTATTTT,TRBV5-4,TRBJ2-3,NA,TRBD2
CASSQEGYGYTF,TGTGCCAGCAGCCAAGAGGGCTATGGCTACACCTTC,TRBV14,TRBJ1-2,NA,NA